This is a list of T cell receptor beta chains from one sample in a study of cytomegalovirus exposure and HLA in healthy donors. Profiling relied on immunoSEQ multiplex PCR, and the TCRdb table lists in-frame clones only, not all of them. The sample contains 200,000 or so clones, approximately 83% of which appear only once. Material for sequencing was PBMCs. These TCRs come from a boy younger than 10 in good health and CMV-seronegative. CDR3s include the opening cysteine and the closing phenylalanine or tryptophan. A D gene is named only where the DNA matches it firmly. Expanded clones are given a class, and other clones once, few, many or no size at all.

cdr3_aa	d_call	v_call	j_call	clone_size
CASSSLDRHEQYF	TRBD1	TRBV5-1	TRBJ2-7	-
CATKRGNYGYTF	-	TRBV6-5	TRBJ1-2	-
CASSLYRETQYF	-	TRBV7-8	TRBJ2-5	-
CAWRTSSGNTIYF	-	TRBV30	TRBJ1-3	-
CASSLPGGPGNTIYF	-	TRBV5-1	TRBJ1-3	-
CASALGATPYEQYF	-	TRBV14	TRBJ2-7	-
CALAAANNEQFF	-	TRBV5-4	TRBJ2-1	-
CASSPGTGELFF	-	TRBV27	TRBJ2-2	-
CASSLGTAEETQYF	TRBD1	TRBV27	TRBJ2-5	-
CASSLGGREVYGYTF	-	TRBV27	TRBJ1-2	-
CASSLAGQGDQPQHF	TRBD1	TRBV5-4	TRBJ1-5	-
CASSYSLGARDEQYF	-	TRBV6-5	TRBJ2-7	-
CASSVGTANTEAFF	TRBD1	TRBV7-2	TRBJ1-1	-
CASLLGGSTDTQYF	TRBD2	TRBV18	TRBJ2-3	once
CASSQDRTGGLETQYF	TRBD1	TRBV4-3	TRBJ2-5	few
CASSDGIWWASGGSSTDTQYF	TRBD2	TRBV2	TRBJ2-3	-
CASSTQGKTQYF	TRBD1	TRBV6-6	TRBJ2-5	few
CASSREAGDNSPLHF	-	TRBV2	TRBJ1-6	-
CASSLGSTLGNTIYF	-	TRBV7-8	TRBJ1-3	few
CASSPALGQDYQPQHF	TRBD1	TRBV13	TRBJ1-5	-
CASNLAGGPGETQYF	TRBD2	TRBV2	TRBJ2-5	-
CASSAGRGLLYEQYF	-	TRBV9	TRBJ2-7	-